The clone carrying this T cell receptor (beta chain) was detected many times. Sample time point: persistent/refractory GD, antithyroid drugs over 5 years with positive TRAb. From RNA extracted from PBMCs, the TCR library was made. Graves' disease diagnosis used American Thyroid Association guidelines. These data come from a study of regulatory T cells in long-lasting Graves disease. V lost 6 bases, J lost 7 bases, and 18 bases lay in between. CDR3 length equals 15 residues. Arm-PCR of CDR3 regions and iRepertoire HTBI primers were used to build TCR beta libraries. TCRdb re-analysed the multiplex PCR reads in MiXCR, keeping a single row per CDR3 protein. The repertoire holds about 470,000 distinct CDR3 sequences, with around 21% as singletons.

Sample: peripheral blood mononuclear cells (PBMCs), taken when the disease was refractory, from a patient treated with antithyroid drugs. The chain joins TRBV12-3 or TRBV12-4 to TRBJ1-4; D remains unclear. The sequence was collected from a female donor with Graves disease. The CDR3 is CASRPTGRQSEKLFF. The CDR3 bases are TGTGCCAGCAGGCCAACCGGAAGGCAGAGTGAAAAACTGTTTTTT.